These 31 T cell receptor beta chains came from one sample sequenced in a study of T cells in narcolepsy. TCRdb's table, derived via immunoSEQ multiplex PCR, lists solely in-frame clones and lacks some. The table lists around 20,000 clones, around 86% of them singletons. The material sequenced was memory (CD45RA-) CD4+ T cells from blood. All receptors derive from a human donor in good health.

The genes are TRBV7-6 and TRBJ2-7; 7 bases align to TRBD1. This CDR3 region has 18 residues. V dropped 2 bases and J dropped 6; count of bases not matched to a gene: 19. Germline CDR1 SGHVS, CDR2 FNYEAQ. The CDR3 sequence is CASSLFGTARFGGSEQYF. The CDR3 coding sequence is TGTGCCAGCAGCTTATTTGGGACAGCGCGCTTTGGGGGATCCGAGCAGTACTTC. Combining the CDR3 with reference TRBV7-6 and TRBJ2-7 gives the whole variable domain GAGVSQSPRYKVTKRGQDVALRCDPISGHVSLYWYRQALGQGPEFLTYFNYEAQQDKSGLPNDRFSAERPEGSISTLTIQRTEQRDSAMYRCASSLFGTARFGGSEQYFGPGTRLTVT.

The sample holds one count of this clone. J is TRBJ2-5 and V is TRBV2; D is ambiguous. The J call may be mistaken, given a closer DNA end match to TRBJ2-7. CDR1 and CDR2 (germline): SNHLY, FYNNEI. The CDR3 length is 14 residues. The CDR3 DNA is TGTGCCAGCATCCCTCAAGGTCCCTCCTACGAGCAGTACTTC. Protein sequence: CASIPQGPSYEQYF.

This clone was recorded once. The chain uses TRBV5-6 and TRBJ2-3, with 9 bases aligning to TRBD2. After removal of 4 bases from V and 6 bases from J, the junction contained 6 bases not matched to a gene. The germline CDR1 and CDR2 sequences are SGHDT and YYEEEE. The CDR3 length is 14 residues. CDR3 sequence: CASSGIAGEDTQYF. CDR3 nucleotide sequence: TGTGCCAGCAGCGGAATAGCGGGAGAGGATACGCAGTATTTT.

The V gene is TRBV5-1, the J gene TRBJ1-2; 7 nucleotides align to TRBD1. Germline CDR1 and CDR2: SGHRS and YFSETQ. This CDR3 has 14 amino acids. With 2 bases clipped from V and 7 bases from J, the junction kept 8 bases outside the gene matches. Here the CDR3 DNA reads TGCGCCAGCAGCTTCCCCGACAGGGAGGTTGGCTACACCTTC. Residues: CASSFPDREVGYTF.

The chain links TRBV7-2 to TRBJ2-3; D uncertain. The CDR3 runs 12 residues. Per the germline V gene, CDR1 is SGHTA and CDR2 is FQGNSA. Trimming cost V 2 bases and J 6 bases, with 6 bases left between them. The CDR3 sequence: CASSLIGDTQYF. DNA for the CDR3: TGTGCCAGCAGCTTAATTGGGGATACGCAGTATTTT. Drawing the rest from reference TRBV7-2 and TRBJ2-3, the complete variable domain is GAGVSQSPSNKVTEKGKDVELRCDPISGHTALYWYRQSLGQGLEFLIYFQGNSAPDKSGLPSDRFSAERTGGSVSTLTIQRTQQEDSAVYLCASSLIGDTQYFGPGTRLTVL.

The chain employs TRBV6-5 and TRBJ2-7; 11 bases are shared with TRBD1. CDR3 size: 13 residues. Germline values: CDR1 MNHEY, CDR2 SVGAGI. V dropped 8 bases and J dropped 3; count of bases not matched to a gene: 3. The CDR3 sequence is CASGGTGGYEQYF. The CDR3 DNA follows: TGTGCCAGCGGAGGGACAGGGGGCTACGAGCAGTACTTC.

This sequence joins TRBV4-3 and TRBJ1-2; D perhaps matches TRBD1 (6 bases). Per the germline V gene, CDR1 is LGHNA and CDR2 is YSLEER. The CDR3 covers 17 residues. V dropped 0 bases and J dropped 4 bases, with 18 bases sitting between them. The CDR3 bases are TGCGCCAGCAGCCAAGATGCGGGCCGACAGGCCGTCTATGGCTACACCTTC. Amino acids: CASSQDAGRQAVYGYTF.

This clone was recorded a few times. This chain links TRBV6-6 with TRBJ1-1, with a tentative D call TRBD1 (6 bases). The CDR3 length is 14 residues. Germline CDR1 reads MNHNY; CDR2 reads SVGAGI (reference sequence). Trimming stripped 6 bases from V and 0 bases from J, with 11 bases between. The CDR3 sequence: CASRPGQLNTEAFF. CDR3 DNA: TGTGCCAGCAGGCCAGGACAGCTGAACACTGAAGCTTTCTTT.

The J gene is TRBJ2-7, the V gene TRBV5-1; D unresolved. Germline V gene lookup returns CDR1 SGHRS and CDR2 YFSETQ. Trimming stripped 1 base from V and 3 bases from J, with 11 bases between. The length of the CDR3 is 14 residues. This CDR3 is CASSLRPNLYEQYF. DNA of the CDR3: TGCGCCAGCAGCTTGCGCCCTAACCTCTACGAGCAGTACTTC.

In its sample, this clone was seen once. The CDR3 DNA reads as TGTGCCAGCAGTGAAGCAGTTAAGGGAATCTATGGCTACACCTTC. This codes for CASSEAVKGIYGYTF. The chain combines TRBV6-1 with TRBJ1-2; D remains ambiguous. Between the trimmed V and J ends, which lost 0 bases and 4 bases, there was a span of 12 bases. This CDR3 is 15 amino acids long. Germline CDR1 reads MNHNS; CDR2 reads SASEGT.

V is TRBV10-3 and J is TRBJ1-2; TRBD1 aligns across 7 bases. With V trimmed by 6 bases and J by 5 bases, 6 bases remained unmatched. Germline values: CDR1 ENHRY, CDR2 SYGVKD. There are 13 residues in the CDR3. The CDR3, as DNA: TGTGCCATCAGCCCGGACAGGTCTTATGGCTACACCTTC. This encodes CAISPDRSYGYTF.

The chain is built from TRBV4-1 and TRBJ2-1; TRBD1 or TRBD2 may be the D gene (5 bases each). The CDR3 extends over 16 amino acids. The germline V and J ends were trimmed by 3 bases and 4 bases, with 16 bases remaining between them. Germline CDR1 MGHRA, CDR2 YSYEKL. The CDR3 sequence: CASSQIGGGIYNEQFF. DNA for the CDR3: TGCGCCAGCAGCCAGATCGGTGGGGGTATATACAATGAGCAGTTCTTC.

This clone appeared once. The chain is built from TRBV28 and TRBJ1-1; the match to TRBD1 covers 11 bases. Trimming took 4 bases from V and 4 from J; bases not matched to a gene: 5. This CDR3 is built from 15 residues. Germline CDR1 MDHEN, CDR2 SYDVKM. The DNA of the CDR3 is TGTGCCAGCAGTTCTATCGGGACAGGGGGCACTGAAGCTTTCTTT. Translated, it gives CASSSIGTGGTEAFF.

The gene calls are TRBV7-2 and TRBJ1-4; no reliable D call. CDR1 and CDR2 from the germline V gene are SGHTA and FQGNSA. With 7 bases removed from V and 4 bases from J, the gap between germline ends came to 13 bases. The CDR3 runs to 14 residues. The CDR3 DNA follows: TGTGCCAGCACCCGGGGAGGCAGTAATGAAAAACTGTTTTTT. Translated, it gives CASTRGGSNEKLFF.

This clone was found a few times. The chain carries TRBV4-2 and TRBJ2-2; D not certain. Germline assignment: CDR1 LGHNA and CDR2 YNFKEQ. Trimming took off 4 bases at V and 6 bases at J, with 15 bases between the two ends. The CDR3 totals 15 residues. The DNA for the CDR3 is TGTGCCAGCAGCCGAGACATCTCTACGGCCGGGGAGCTGTTTTTT. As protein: CASSRDISTAGELFF.

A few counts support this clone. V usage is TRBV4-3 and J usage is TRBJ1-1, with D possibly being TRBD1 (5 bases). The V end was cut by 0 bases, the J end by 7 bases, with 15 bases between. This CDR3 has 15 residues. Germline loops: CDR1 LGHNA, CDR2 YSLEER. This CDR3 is CASSQDDWGTSEAFF. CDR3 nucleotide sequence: TGCGCCAGCAGCCAAGATGATTGGGGGACCAGTGAAGCTTTCTTT.

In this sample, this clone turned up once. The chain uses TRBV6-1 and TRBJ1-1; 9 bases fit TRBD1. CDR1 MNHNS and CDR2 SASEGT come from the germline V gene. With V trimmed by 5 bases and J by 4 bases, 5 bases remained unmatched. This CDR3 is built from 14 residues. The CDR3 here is CASSSGQGGTEAFF. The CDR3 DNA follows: TGTGCCAGCAGTTCGGGACAGGGCGGCACTGAAGCTTTCTTT.

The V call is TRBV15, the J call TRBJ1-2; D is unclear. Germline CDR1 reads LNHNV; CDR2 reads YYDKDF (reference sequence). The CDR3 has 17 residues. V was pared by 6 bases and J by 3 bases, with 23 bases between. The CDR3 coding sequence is TGTGCCACCAGTCTTTCGGCAAGCCCACGGCATGACTATGGCTACACCTTC. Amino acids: CATSLSASPRHDYGYTF.

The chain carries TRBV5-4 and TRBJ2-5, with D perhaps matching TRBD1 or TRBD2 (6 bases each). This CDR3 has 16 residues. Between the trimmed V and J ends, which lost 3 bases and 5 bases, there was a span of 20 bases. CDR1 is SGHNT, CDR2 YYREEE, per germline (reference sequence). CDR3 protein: CASSSGGTYQGETQYF. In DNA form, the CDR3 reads TGTGCCAGCAGCTCCGGAGGGACCTACCAGGGGGAGACCCAGTACTTC. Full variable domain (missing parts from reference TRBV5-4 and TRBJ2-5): ETGVTQSPTHLIKTRGQQVTLRCSSQSGHNTVSWYQQALGQGPQFIFQYYREEENGRGNFPPRFSGLQFPNYSSELNVNALELDDSALYLCASSSGGTYQGETQYFGPGTRLLVL.

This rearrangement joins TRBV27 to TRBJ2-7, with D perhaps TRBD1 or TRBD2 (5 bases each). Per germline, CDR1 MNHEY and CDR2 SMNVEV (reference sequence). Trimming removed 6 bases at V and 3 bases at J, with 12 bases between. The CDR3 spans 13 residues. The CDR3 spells CASRGTDHYEQYF. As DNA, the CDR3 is TGTGCCAGCAGAGGGACGGATCACTACGAGCAGTACTTC.

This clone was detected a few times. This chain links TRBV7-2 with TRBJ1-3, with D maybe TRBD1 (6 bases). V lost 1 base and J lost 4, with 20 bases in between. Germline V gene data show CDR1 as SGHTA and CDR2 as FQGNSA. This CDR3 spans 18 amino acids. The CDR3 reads CASSLGGAPTGPGNTIYF. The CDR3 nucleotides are TGTGCCAGCAGCTTAGGGGGGGCACCCACAGGGCCCGGAAACACCATATATTTT.

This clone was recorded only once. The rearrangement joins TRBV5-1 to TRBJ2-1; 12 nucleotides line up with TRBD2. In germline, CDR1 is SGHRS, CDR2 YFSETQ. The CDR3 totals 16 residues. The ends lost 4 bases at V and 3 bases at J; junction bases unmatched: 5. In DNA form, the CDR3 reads TGCGCCAGCAGCCCGGGACTAGCGGGCCTCTACAATGAGCAGTTCTTC. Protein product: CASSPGLAGLYNEQFF.

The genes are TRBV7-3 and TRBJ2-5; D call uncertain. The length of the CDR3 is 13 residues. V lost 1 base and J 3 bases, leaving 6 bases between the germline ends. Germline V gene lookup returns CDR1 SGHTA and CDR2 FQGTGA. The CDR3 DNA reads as TGTGCCAGCAGCTTAAATGCCGAAGAGACCCAGTACTTC. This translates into CASSLNAEETQYF.

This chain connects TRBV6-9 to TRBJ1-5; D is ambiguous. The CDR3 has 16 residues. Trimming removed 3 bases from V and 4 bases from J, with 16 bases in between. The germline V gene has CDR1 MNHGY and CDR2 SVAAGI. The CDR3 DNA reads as TGTGCCAGCAGTTACTGCGGGGTCCTTCTTAATCAGCCCCAGCATTTT. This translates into CASSYCGVLLNQPQHF.

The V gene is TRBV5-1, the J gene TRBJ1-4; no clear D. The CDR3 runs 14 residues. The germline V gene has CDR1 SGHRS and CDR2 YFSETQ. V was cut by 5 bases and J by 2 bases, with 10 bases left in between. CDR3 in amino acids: CASRPGSTNEKLFF. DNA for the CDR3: TGCGCCAGCAGACCGGGGTCCACTAATGAAAAACTGTTTTTT.

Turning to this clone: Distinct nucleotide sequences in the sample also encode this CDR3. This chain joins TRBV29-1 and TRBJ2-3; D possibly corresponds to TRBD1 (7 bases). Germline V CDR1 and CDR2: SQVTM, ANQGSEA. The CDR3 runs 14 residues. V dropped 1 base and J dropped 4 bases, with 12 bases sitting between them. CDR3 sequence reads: CSVEGGRGADTQYF. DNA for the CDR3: TGCAGCGTTGAAGGGGGCAGGGGGGCAGATACGCAGTATTTT.

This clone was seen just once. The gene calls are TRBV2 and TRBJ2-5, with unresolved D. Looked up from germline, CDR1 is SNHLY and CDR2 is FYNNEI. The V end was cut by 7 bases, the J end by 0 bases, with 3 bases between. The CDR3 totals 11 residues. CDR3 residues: CASKYQETQYF. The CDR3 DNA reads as TGTGCCAGCAAGTACCAAGAGACCCAGTACTTC.

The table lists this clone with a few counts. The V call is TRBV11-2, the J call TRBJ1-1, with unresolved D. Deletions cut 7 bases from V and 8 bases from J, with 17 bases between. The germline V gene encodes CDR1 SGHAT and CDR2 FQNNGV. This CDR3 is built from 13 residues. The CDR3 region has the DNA TGTGCCAGCACCCCCCGCGATGCGGTGGAAGCTTTCTTT. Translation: CASTPRDAVEAFF.

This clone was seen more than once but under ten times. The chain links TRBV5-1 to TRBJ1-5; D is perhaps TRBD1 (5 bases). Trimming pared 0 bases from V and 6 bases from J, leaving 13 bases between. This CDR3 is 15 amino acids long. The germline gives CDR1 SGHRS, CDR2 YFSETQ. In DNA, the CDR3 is TGCGCCAGCAGCTTGGGGGGTGGGGACGGTCAGCCCCAGCATTTT. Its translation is CASSLGGGDGQPQHF. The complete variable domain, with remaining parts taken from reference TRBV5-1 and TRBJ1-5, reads KAGVTQTPRYLIKTRGQQVTLSCSPISGHRSVSWYQQTPGQGLQFLFEYFSETQRNKGNFPGRFSGRQFSNSRSEMNVSTLELGDSALYLCASSLGGGDGQPQHFGDGTRLSIL.

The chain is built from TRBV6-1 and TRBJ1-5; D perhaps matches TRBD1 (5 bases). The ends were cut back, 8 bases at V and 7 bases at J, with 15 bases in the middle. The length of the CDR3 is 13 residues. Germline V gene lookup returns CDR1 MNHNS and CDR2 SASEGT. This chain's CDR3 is CASAIGVGQPQHF. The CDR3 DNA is TGTGCCAGCGCGATAGGGGTCGGCCAGCCCCAGCATTTT.

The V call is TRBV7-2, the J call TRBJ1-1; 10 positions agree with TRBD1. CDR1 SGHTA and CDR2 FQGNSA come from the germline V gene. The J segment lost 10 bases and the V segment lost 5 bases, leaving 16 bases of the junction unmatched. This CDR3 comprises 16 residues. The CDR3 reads CASSEEGLDRGRRAFF. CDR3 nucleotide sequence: TGTGCCAGCAGCGAAGAAGGACTTGACAGGGGGCGCAGAGCTTTCTTT.